This T cell receptor beta chain was sequenced for a study of T cell repertoires in cytomegalovirus infection. Study-level background: Public signatures in TCR beta pointed to CMV infection and matching HLA type.

This clonotype was found a few times. Its antigen remains unidentified. Overall study results and limits: Ex vivo responses were dominated by HLA-C-restricted CMV-specific TCR beta clonotypes. The cumulative frequency of public TCR beta families distinguished individuals who carried CMV together with the relevant HLA.

Using its own MiXCR run on the reads, TCRdb lists one record per CDR3 protein. The table lists some 940,000 distinct CDR3 sequences, roughly 30% of them singletons, with around 15% in the top ten. Germline CDR1 MNHNY, CDR2 SVGAGI (reference sequence). The CDR3 is 12 amino acids. The ends were cut back, 2 bases at V and 7 bases at J, with 8 bases in the middle. This TCR was sampled from a human donor in good health (CMV status not recorded). Some clones in this sample may be carry-over from other donors' samples. The material was cultured CD8+ T cells from PBMCs, obtained from culture after CMV antigen stimulation. The chain recombines TRBV6-6 with TRBJ1-1; D gene uncertain. CDR3: CASSYGILEAFF. The CDR3 coding sequence is TGTGCCAGCAGTTACGGGATCCTTGAAGCTTTCTTT.